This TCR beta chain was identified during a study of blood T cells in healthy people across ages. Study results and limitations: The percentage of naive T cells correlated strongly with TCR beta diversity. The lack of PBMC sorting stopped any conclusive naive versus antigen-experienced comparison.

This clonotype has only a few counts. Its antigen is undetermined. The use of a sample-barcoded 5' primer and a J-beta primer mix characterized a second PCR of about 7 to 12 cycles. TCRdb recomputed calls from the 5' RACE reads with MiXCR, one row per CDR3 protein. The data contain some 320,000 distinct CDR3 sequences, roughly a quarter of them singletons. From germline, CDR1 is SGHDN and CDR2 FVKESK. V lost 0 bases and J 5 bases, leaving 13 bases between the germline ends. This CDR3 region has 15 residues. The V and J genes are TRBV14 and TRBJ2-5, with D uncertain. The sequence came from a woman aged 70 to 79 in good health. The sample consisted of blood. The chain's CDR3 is CASSQDPTWLETQYF. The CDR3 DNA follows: TGTGCCAGCAGCCAAGACCCGACATGGCTGGAGACCCAGTACTTC.